These 32 T cell receptor beta chains were all obtained from the same sample, sequenced in a study of spatial heterogeneity in lung cancer. General study findings and limits: Within tumors, counts of expanded alpha and beta TCRs tracked tumor mutation counts.

The time point denotes: sample taken at primary tumor resection. These receptors have no known antigen. TCRdb re-derived calls from the 5' RACE reads in MiXCR, one entry per CDR3 protein. Here the sample spans fewer than 25,000 distinct CDR3 sequences, around 5% being singletons. Sequenced here: lung tumor tissue, sampled at surgery. These receptors were obtained from a male donor with early-stage non-small cell lung cancer.

This chain connects TRBV7-2 to TRBJ2-3, with D perhaps TRBD2 (5 bases). Germline assignment: CDR1 SGHTA and CDR2 FQGNSA. The CDR3 is 13 residues long. V lost 4 bases and J lost 4, with 9 bases in between. This CDR3 is CASSSRESDTQYF. CDR3 coding DNA: TGTGCCAGCAGCTCACGGGAATCAGATACGCAGTATTTT.

This clonotype was detected ten times or more. This rearrangement joins TRBV7-2 to TRBJ2-7; D is undetermined. This CDR3 has 13 residues. V was pared by 3 bases and J by 3 bases, with 9 bases between. CDR1 is SGHTA and CDR2 is FQGNSA in the germline V gene. CDR3 DNA: TGTGCCAGCAGCTTGGGTCACGGCTACGAGCAGTACTTC. Its protein is CASSLGHGYEQYF.

This clonotype came up many times. J is TRBJ2-7 and V is TRBV29-1, with 7 bases fitting TRBD2. Trimming cost V 6 bases and J 2 bases; bases outside gene matches: 16. This CDR3 region has 16 residues. Germline CDR1 reads SQVTM; CDR2 reads ANQGSEA. Written as DNA, the CDR3 is TGCAGCGTCGGGCCCTCGTTGGGACTAAGACCCTACGAGCAGTACTTC. Encoded protein: CSVGPSLGLRPYEQYF.

In its sample, this clonotype was seen many times. The rearrangement joins TRBV6-2 or TRBV6-3 to TRBJ2-1; D might be TRBD2 (5 bases). Per germline, CDR1 MNHEY and CDR2 SVGEGT. Trimming stripped 7 bases from V and 11 bases from J, with 18 bases between. This CDR3 spans 13 amino acids. CDR3 in amino acids: CASISGPSLKQFF. CDR3 coding DNA: TGTGCCAGCATATCCGGGCCTAGCCTTAAGCAGTTCTTC.

This clonotype was counted many times. This rearrangement joins TRBV12-3 or TRBV12-4 to TRBJ2-2; D not certain. V gave up 1 base and J gave up 3 bases, with 0 bases separating them. CDR3 size: 12 residues. CDR3 sequence: CASSLDTGELFF. CDR3 coding DNA: TGTGCCAGCAGTTTAGACACCGGGGAGCTGTTTTTT.

There are many counts of this clonotype. This rearrangement joins TRBV12-3 or TRBV12-4 to TRBJ2-7; TRBD2 agrees at 15 bases. Unmatched junction bases numbered 9, after V lost 5 bases and J lost 7 bases. The CDR3 is 16 residues long. For the CDR3, the DNA is TGTGCCAGCAGTGCCCGGACTAGCGGGGGGGCTCGGGAGCAGTACTTC. Translation gives CASSARTSGGAREQYF.

As concerns this clonotype: The conserved closing phenylalanine or tryptophan is absent in this CDR3, likely reflecting a read error. V is TRBV27 and J is TRBJ2-7, with 8 positions matching TRBD1. The V and J ends lost 5 bases and 6 bases, in that order; junction bases with no gene match: 9. There are 14 residues in the CDR3. The germline CDR1 and CDR2 sequences are MNHEY and SMNVEV (reference sequence). CDR3 residues: CASSLSRGLGEQYL. CDR3 in DNA: TGTGCCAGCAGTCTCTCCAGGGGGCTGGGCGAGCAGTACCTC.

Many counts were recorded for this clonotype. The genes are TRBV6-2 or TRBV6-3 and TRBJ2-3; TRBD2 aligns across 7 bases. The V gene's germline CDR1 is MNHEY and CDR2 SVGEGT. This CDR3 comprises 16 residues. The V segment lost 6 bases and the J segment 6 bases; nucleotides outside the gene matches: 15. The DNA for the CDR3 is TGTGCCAGCAGCTATTCTCTAGCGGTCCCGGTTGATACGCAGTATTTT. It encodes CASSYSLAVPVDTQYF.

This clonotype was detected many times. The rearrangement links TRBV7-2 to TRBJ2-5, with D tentatively TRBD2 (5 bases). V gave up 6 bases and J gave up 9 bases, with 29 bases separating them. The germline gives CDR1 SGHTA, CDR2 FQGNSA. The CDR3 runs to 17 residues. DNA of the CDR3: TGTGCCAGCAGTTCCTACCCCGGGATCATGCCCGTTAGGGCCCAGTACTTC. Its translation is CASSSYPGIMPVRAQYF.

This clonotype was counted at least ten times. J is TRBJ2-7 and V is TRBV13, with D unresolved. The ends were cut back, 3 bases at V and 3 bases at J, with 3 bases in the middle. The CDR3 is 11 residues long. Per germline, CDR1 PRHDT and CDR2 FYEKMQ (reference sequence). Here the CDR3 reads CASSLYYEQYF. The CDR3 coding sequence is TGTGCCAGCAGCTTGTACTACGAGCAGTACTTC. The whole variable domain, filled in from reference TRBV13 and TRBJ2-7, reads AAGVIQSPRHLIKEKRETATLKCYPIPRHDTVYWYQQGPGQDPQFLISFYEKMQSDKGSIPDRFSAQQFSDYHSELNMSSLELGDSALYFCASSLYYEQYFGPGTRLTVT.

Ten or more counts support this clonotype. The rearrangement links TRBV3-1 to TRBJ2-1; D gene uncertain. The germline CDR1 and CDR2 sequences are LGHDT and YNNKEL (reference sequence). This CDR3 region has 15 residues. The ends were cut back, 1 base at V and 6 bases at J, with 13 bases in the middle. The CDR3 spells CASSQVTPTPNEQFF. In nucleotides, the CDR3 is TGTGCCAGCAGCCAAGTGACTCCGACCCCCAATGAGCAGTTCTTC.

Many counts were recorded for this clonotype. The V and J genes are TRBV7-2 and TRBJ1-2, with D perhaps TRBD1 (6 bases). CDR1 SGHTA and CDR2 FQGNSA come from the germline V gene. V was shortened by 6 bases and J by 4 bases, with 27 bases between the two germline ends. The CDR3 is 18 amino acids. This chain's CDR3 is CASRGSIGGRESSYGYTF. The CDR3 DNA reads TGTGCCAGCAGAGGAAGTATCGGGGGGCGCGAGTCCAGCTATGGCTACACCTTC.

There are many counts of this clonotype. V gene TRBV7-2 combines with J gene TRBJ2-2; D unresolved. V was clipped by 2 bases and J by 4 bases, with 8 bases between them. CDR1 and CDR2 from the germline V gene are SGHTA and FQGNSA. This CDR3 has 14 residues. The CDR3 region has the DNA TGTGCCAGCAGCTTATGGGTGGGCACCGGGGAGCTGTTTTTT. Amino acids: CASSLWVGTGELFF.

This clonotype was counted many times. The rearrangement links TRBV29-1 to TRBJ1-5, with TRBD1 as a possible D gene (6 bases). Trimming took off 7 bases at V and 0 bases at J, with 16 bases between the two ends. Germline values: CDR1 SQVTM, CDR2 ANQGSEA. The CDR3 runs 15 residues. The CDR3 nucleotides are TGCAGCGCCGGGCAAGGGGGGAATAGCAATCAGCCCCAGCATTTT. This translates into CSAGQGGNSNQPQHF.

This clonotype was counted at least ten times. The J gene is TRBJ1-2, the V gene TRBV28; D is unclear. Looked up from germline, CDR1 is MDHEN and CDR2 is SYDVKM. The CDR3 loop spans 14 amino acids. Trimming cost V 5 bases and J 7 bases, with 17 bases left between them. CDR3 protein: CASSHRASKGGYTF. DNA for the CDR3: TGTGCCAGCAGTCACCGGGCCTCTAAGGGTGGCTACACCTTC.

The J gene is TRBJ2-3, the V gene TRBV20-1, with TRBD1 matching over 7 bases. This CDR3 has 14 residues. Germline CDR1 is DFQATT and CDR2 is SNEGSKA (reference sequence). The V and J ends lost 1 base and 6 bases, in that order; junction bases with no gene match: 7. In DNA form, the CDR3 reads TGCAGTGCTAGAGGGACCGGGACAGCGGATACGCAGTATTTT. Translating it yields CSARGTGTADTQYF.

The sample holds many counts of this clonotype. This chain uses TRBV28 with TRBJ2-1, with a possible D match to TRBD1 (5 bases). The V end lost 4 bases, the J end lost 7 bases, and 8 bases lay between the germline ends. Germline values: CDR1 MDHEN, CDR2 SYDVKM. This CDR3 is built from 12 residues. The DNA for the CDR3 is TGTGCCAGCAGTTCTCAGGGTAATGAGCAGTTCTTC. This codes for CASSSQGNEQFF.

This clonotype has at least ten counts. J is TRBJ2-3 and V is TRBV9, with 12 bases aligning to TRBD2. The V and J ends lost 3 bases and 4 bases, in that order; junction bases with no gene match: 3. This CDR3 comprises 15 residues. Germline-derived CDR1 and CDR2 are SGDLS and YYNGEE. The CDR3 bases are TGTGCCAGCAGCGCCCTAGCGGGGGGGCCAGATACGCAGTATTTT. It translates to CASSALAGGPDTQYF.

The rearrangement uses TRBV20-1 and TRBJ2-7, with D maybe TRBD2 (5 bases). Germline V gene data show CDR1 as DFQATT and CDR2 as SNEGSKA (reference sequence). The CDR3 is 14 amino acids. V dropped 1 base and J dropped 6 bases, with 16 bases sitting between them. CDR3 region: CSARASRGPGEQYF. The CDR3 region has the DNA TGCAGTGCTAGAGCCTCCCGGGGTCCGGGCGAGCAGTACTTC.

This clonotype was observed many times. The DNA of the CDR3 is TGTGCCAGCAGTTTTGGGGGGGTCAACGAGCAGTACTTC. Amino acids: CASSFGGVNEQYF. This chain uses TRBV6-6 with TRBJ2-7; 7 bases map to TRBD2. V lost 4 bases to trimming and J lost 5 bases; unmatched junction nucleotides: 5. CDR3 length: 13 residues. Germline lookup yields CDR1 MNHNY and CDR2 SVGAGI (reference sequence).

This clonotype was seen a handful of times. The CDR3 loop is CASSPALDTANSPLHF. For the CDR3, the DNA is TGTGCCAGCAGCCCAGCTCTGGACACCGCCAATTCACCCCTCCACTTT. V gene TRBV3-1 combines with J gene TRBJ1-6; maybe TRBD1 (5 bases). The germline V and J ends were trimmed by 4 bases and 7 bases, with 17 bases remaining between them. The CDR3 has 16 amino acids. The germline CDR1 and CDR2 sequences are LGHDT and YNNKEL (reference sequence).

This clonotype occurred many times. The chain couples TRBV7-8 to TRBJ2-1; tentative D call: TRBD2 (6 bases). The CDR3 is 18 amino acids. Looked up from germline, CDR1 is SGHVS and CDR2 is FQNEAQ. V lost 5 bases and J 0 bases, leaving 20 bases between the germline ends. The CDR3 region has the DNA TGTGCCAGCAGCATCCCAGAGGAGGGAGCTAGCTCCTACAATGAGCAGTTCTTC. It codes for CASSIPEEGASSYNEQFF.

This clonotype was picked up many times. This rearrangement joins TRBV5-1 to TRBJ2-1; D is tentatively TRBD1 or TRBD2 (5 bases each). The V gene lost 7 bases and the J gene lost 1 base, with 12 bases spanning the gap. Germline-derived CDR1 and CDR2 are SGHRS and YFSETQ. This CDR3 comprises 14 residues. The CDR3 region is CASLGDGSYNEQFF. In DNA, the CDR3 is TGCGCCAGCTTGGGGGATGGATCCTACAATGAGCAGTTCTTC.

This clonotype was seen repeatedly, ten times or more. V and J are TRBV2 and TRBJ2-5; D ambiguous. This CDR3 comprises 14 residues. Trimming took 3 bases from V and 2 from J, leaving 10 bases between them. Germline lookup yields CDR1 SNHLY and CDR2 FYNNEI. CDR3 region: CASSENRRQETQYF. The CDR3 nucleotides read TGTGCCAGCAGTGAGAATAGGCGTCAAGAGACCCAGTACTTC.

This clonotype was counted at least ten times. The chain employs TRBV7-2 and TRBJ2-3, with D unresolved. Per germline, CDR1 SGHTA and CDR2 FQGNSA. With 3 bases removed from V and 7 bases from J, the gap between germline ends came to 17 bases. There are 15 residues in the CDR3. The CDR3 sequence: CASSFAWRLGNTQYF. CDR3 sequence (DNA): TGTGCCAGCAGCTTTGCCTGGCGGTTGGGAAATACGCAGTATTTT. The full variable domain, in which reference TRBV7-2 and TRBJ2-3 provide the parts outside the CDR3, is GAGVSQSPSNKVTEKGKDVELRCDPISGHTALYWYRQSLGQGLEFLIYFQGNSAPDKSGLPSDRFSAERTGGSVSTLTIQRTQQEDSAVYLCASSFAWRLGNTQYFGPGTRLTVL.

This clonotype was seen ten or more times. This sequence joins TRBV24-1 and TRBJ2-3; a weak D match, TRBD2 (6 bases). The CDR3 extends over 15 amino acids. Germline V gene sequence: CDR1 KGHDR, CDR2 SFDVKD. V lost 3 bases to trimming and J lost 3 bases, with 12 bases between them. The CDR3 region is CATSDPTSLTDTQYF. In DNA form, the CDR3 reads TGTGCCACCAGTGATCCGACTAGTCTTACAGATACGCAGTATTTT.

This clonotype was seen at least ten times. CDR3 sequence (DNA): TGTGCCAGCAGCTTAAGGACGGAAAAACTGTTTTTT. It is translated as CASSLRTEKLFF. V usage is TRBV7-9 and J usage is TRBJ1-4, with unresolved D. Between the trimmed V and J ends, which lost 2 bases and 8 bases, there was a span of 6 bases. The CDR3 sequence is 12 residues long. The germline V gene has CDR1 SEHNR and CDR2 FQNEAQ (reference sequence). The full variable domain, completed using reference TRBV7-9 and TRBJ1-4, is DTGVSQNPRHKITKRGQNVTFRCDPISEHNRLYWYRQTLGQGPEFLTYFQNEAQLEKSRLLSDRFSAERPKGSFSTLEIQRTEQGDSAMYLCASSLRTEKLFFGSGTQLSVL.

In its sample, this clonotype was seen many times. The V and J genes are TRBV3-1 and TRBJ1-5, with a tentative D call TRBD1 (5 bases). CDR3 length equals 15 residues. Trimming cost V 1 base and J 9 bases, with 16 bases left between them. Germline CDR1 and CDR2: LGHDT and YNNKEL (reference sequence). The CDR3 DNA reads TGTGCCAGCAGCCAAGTTACCGGGACCCCTTCGCCCCAGCATTTT. Translated, it gives CASSQVTGTPSPQHF. Variable domain in full (rest from reference TRBV3-1 and TRBJ1-5): DTAVSQTPKYLVTQMGNDKSIKCEQNLGHDTMYWYKQDSKKFLKIMFSYNNKELIINETVPNRFSPKSPDKAHLNLHINSLELGDSAVYFCASSQVTGTPSPQHFGDGTRLSIL.

This clonotype occurred many times. This chain uses TRBV7-9 with TRBJ2-1; 9 bases agree with TRBD1. Germline assignment: CDR1 SEHNR and CDR2 FQNEAQ (reference sequence). Germline trimming cut 5 bases from V and 5 bases from J; bases unmatched to any gene: 7. The CDR3 runs to 15 residues. The CDR3 loop is CASSVGQGRNNEQFF. The CDR3 bases are TGTGCCAGCAGCGTGGGACAGGGTAGAAACAATGAGCAGTTCTTC.

This clonotype appeared many times. This chain uses TRBV20-1 with TRBJ2-6; possibly TRBD2 for D (6 bases). Trimming stripped 6 bases from V and 0 bases from J, with 15 bases between. Looked up from germline, CDR1 is DFQATT and CDR2 is SNEGSKA (reference sequence). The CDR3 totals 16 residues. CDR3 nucleotide sequence: TGCAGTGCCCGCGGCGGGGACCTCTCTGGGGCCAACGTCCTGACTTTC. It encodes CSARGGDLSGANVLTF.

This clonotype has a handful of counts. V usage is TRBV28 and J usage is TRBJ1-6; D is perhaps TRBD1 (5 bases). The CDR3 is made up of 16 amino acids. Between the trimmed V and J ends, which lost 1 base and 10 bases, there was a span of 17 bases. Germline-derived CDR1 and CDR2 are MDHEN and SYDVKM. This CDR3 reads CASSLSRGSRYSPLHF. DNA for the CDR3: TGTGCCAGCAGTTTATCTCGGGGCAGTAGGTACTCACCCCTCCACTTT.

The table lists this clonotype with many counts. V gene TRBV29-1 combines with J gene TRBJ1-2; perhaps TRBD1 as D (5 bases). The CDR3 spans 14 residues. The germline CDR1 and CDR2 sequences are SQVTM and ANQGSEA. V was pared by 3 bases and J by 4 bases, with 15 bases between. The CDR3 protein is CSVEGSGGIYGYTF. As DNA, the CDR3 is TGCAGCGTTGAGGGGAGCGGGGGTATCTATGGCTACACCTTC.